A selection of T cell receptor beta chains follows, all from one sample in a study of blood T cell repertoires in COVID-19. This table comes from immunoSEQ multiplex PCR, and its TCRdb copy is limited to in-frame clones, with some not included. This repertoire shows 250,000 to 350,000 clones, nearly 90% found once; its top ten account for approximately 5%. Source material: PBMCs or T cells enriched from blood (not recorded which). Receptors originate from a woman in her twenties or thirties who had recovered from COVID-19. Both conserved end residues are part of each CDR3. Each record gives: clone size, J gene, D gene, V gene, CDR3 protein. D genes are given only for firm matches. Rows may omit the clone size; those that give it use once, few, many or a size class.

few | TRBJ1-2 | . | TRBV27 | CASSFRGGSGYTF
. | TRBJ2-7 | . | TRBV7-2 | CASRTEAYEQYF
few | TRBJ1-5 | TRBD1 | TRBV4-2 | CASSQDEGGWNQPQHF
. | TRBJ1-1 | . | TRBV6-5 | CASSPRSGKKTEAFF
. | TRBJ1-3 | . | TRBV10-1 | CASSEDSSGNTIYF
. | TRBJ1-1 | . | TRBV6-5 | CASGKGPAEAFF
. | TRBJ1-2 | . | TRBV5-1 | CASSPRQNLNYGYTF
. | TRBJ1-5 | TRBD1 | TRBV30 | CAWSGDRATQHF
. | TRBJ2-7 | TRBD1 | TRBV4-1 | CASSQDPIGQEYEQYF
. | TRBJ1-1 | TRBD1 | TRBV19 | CASRLTGTANTEAFF
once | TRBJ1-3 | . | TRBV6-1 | CASSESARRDGNTIYF
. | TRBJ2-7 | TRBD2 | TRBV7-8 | CASSYAGLAHVEQYF
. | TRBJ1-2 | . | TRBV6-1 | CASSDPLGGALGYTF
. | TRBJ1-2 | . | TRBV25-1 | CASSKGVEGSYGYTF
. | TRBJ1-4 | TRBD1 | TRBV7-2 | CASSYRQGGKLFF
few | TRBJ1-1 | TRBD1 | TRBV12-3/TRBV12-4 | CASSATGIVAFF
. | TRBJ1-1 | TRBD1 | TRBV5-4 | CASSLTGTGTEAFF
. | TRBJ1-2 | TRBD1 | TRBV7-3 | CASSLNRGGDGYTF
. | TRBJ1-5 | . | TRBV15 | CATSRDPQQPQHF
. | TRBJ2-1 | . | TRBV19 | CASREGHEGQFF
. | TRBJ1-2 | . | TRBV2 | CASSEFGGDYGYTF
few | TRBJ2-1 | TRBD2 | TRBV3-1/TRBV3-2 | CASSHFLTGTSSYNEQFF
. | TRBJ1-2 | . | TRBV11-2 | CASGEQGDYGYTF
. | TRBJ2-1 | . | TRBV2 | CASSERLPGNEQFF
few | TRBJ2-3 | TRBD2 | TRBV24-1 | CATSERGRGDTQYF
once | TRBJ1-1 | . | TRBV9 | CASSGEGVGEAFF
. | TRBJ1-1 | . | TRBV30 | CAWSVRTGEAFF
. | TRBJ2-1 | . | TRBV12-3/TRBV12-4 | CASSFISYNEQFF
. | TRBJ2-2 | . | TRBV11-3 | CASSGARTGELFF
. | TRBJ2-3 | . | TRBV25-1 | CASSEGQQYF
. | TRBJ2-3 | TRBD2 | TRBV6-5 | CASSQIAGLTDTQYF
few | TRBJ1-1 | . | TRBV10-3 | CAISELPAGAEAFF
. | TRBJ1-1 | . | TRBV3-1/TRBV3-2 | CASSRRGGAGTEAFF
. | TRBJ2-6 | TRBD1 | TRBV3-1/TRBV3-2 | CASTSDRLGVAGANVLTF
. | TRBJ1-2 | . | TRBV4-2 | CASSQATRGTNYGYTF
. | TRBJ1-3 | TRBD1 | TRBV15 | CATSRRDRGSGNTIYF
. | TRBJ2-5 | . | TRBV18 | CASSPRVPRTGKITQYF
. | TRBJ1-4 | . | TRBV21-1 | CASSPKRANEKLFF
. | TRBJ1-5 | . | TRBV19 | CASSSQGAQHF
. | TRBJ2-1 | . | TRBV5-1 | CASSFGGPHSYNEQFF
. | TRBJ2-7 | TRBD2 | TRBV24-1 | CATSEAGGQEQYF
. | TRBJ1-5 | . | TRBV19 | CASTNPPGVTGQPQHF
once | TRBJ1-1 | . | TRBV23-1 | CASSPPAITDSVGNTEAFF
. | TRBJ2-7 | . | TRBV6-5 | CATRAAYEQYF
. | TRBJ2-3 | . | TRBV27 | CASSLGPEYSTDTQYF
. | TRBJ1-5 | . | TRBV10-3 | CAISESGGQNQPQHF
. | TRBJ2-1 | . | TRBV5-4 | CASSLAYSYNEQFF